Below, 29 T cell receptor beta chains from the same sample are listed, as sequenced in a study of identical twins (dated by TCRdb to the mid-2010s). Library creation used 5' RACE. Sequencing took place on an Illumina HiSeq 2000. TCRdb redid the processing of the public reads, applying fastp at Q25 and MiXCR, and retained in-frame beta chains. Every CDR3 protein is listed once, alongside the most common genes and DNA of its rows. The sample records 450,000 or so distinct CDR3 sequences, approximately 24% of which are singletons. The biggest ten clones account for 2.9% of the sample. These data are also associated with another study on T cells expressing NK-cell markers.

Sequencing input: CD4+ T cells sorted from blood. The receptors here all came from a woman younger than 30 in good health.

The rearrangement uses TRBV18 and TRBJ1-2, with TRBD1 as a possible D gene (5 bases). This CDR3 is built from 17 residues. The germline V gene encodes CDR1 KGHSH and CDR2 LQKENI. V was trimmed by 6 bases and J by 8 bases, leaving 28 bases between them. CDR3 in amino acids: CASSPGPGTLNPYGYTF. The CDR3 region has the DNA TGTGCCAGCTCCCCCGGCCCCGGGACGTTAAATCCCTACGGCTACACCTTC. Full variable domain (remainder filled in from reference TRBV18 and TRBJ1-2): NAGVMQNPRHLVRRRGQEARLRCSPMKGHSHVYWYRQLPEEGLKFMVYLQKENIIDESGMPKERFSAEFPKEGPSILRIQQVVRGDSAAYFCASSPGPGTLNPYGYTFGSGTRLTVV.

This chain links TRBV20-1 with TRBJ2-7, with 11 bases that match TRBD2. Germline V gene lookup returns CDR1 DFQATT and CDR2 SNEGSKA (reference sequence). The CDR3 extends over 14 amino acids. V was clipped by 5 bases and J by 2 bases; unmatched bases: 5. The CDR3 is CSAVTSGITYEQYF. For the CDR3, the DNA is TGCAGTGCTGTGACTAGCGGGATTACCTACGAGCAGTACTTC.

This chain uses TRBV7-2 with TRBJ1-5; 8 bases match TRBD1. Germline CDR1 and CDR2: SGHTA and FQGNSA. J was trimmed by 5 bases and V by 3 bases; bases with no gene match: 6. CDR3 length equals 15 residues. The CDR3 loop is CASSFPGQGHQPQHF. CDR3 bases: TGTGCCAGCAGCTTTCCAGGACAGGGTCATCAGCCCCAGCATTTT.

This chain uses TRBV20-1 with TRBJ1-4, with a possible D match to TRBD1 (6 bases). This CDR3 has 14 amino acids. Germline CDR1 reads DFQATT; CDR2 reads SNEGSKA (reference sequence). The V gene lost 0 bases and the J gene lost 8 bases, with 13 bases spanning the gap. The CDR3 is CSARDLQGREKLFF. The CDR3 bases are TGCAGTGCTAGAGATCTCCAGGGGAGAGAAAAACTGTTTTTT.

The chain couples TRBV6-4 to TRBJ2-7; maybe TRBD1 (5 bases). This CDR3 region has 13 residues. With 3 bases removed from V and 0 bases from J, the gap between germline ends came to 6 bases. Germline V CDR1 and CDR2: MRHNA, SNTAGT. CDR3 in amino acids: CASSEGPSYEQYF. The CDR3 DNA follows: TGTGCCAGCAGTGAGGGGCCCTCCTACGAGCAGTACTTC.

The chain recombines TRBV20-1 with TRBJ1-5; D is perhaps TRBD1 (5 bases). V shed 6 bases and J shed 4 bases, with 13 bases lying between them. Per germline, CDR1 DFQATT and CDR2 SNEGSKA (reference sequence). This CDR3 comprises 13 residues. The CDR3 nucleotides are TGCAGTGCCAGCGGGAGGGGAAATCAGCCCCAGCATTTT. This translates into CSASGRGNQPQHF.

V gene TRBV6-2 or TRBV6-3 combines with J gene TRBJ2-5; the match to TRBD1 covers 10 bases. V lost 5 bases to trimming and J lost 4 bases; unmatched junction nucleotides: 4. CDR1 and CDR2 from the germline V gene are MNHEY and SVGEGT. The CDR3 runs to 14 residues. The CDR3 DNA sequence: TGTGCCAGCAGTAAAGACAGGGGGCGAGAGACCCAGTACTTC. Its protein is CASSKDRGRETQYF.

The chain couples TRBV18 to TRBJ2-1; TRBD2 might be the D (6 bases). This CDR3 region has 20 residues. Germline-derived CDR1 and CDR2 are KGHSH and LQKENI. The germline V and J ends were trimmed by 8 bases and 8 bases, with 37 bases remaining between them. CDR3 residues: CASLTGASSSRLPSWDEQFF. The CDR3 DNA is TGTGCCAGCCTCACGGGAGCATCCTCGAGTCGTCTACCAAGTTGGGATGAGCAGTTCTTC.

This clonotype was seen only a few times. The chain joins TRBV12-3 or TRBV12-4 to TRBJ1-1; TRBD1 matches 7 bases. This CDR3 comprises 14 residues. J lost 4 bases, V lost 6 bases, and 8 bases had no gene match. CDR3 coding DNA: TGTGCCAGCAGGTCGACAGGGAGGGCCACTGAAGCTTTCTTT. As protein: CASRSTGRATEAFF.

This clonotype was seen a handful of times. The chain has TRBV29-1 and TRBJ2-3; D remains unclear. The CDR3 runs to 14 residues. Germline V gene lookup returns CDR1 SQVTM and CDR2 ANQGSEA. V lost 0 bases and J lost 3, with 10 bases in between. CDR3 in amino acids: CSVEDLAETDTQYF. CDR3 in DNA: TGCAGCGTTGAAGATCTGGCAGAAACAGATACGCAGTATTTT.

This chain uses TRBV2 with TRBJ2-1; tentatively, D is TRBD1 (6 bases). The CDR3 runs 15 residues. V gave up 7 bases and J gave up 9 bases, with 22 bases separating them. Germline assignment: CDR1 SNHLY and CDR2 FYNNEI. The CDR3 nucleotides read TGTGCCAGCAATCCTACAGGGCACCGGGTTAGTGAGCAGTTCTTC. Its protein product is CASNPTGHRVSEQFF.

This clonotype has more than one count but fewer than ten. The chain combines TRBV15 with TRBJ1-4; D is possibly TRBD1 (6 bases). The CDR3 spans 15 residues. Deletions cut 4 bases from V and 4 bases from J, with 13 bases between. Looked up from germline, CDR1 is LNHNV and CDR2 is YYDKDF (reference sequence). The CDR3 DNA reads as TGTGCCACCAGCACACCGACAGGTGGTAATGAAAAACTGTTTTTT. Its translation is CATSTPTGGNEKLFF.

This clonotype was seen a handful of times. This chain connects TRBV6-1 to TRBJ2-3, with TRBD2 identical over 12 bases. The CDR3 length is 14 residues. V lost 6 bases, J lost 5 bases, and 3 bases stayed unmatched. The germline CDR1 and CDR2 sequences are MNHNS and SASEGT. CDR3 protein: CASRLGLAGDTQYF. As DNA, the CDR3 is TGTGCCAGCAGATTGGGACTAGCGGGAGATACGCAGTATTTT.

CDR3 DNA sequence: TGCAGTGCTAGGGGGGGCGGGTATACCTACGAGCAGTACTTC. Its translation is CSARGGGYTYEQYF. The rearrangement links TRBV20-1 to TRBJ2-7, with D possibly called TRBD1 or TRBD2 (6 bases each). V was trimmed by 3 bases and J by 2 bases, leaving 14 bases between them. Germline assignment: CDR1 DFQATT and CDR2 SNEGSKA (reference sequence). The CDR3 loop spans 14 amino acids.

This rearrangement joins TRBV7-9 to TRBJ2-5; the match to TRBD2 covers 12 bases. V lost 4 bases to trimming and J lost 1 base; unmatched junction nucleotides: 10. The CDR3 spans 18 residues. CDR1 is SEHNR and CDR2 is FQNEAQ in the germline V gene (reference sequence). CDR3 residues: CASSYGTSGLVGQETQYF. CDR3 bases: TGTGCCAGCAGCTATGGGACTAGCGGGTTAGTGGGCCAAGAGACCCAGTACTTC.

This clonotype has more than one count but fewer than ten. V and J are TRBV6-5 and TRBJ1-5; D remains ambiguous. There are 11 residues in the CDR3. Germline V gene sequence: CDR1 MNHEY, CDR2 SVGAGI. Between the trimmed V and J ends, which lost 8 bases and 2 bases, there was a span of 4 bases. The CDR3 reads CASGGNQPQHF. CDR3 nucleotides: TGTGCCAGCGGGGGCAATCAGCCCCAGCATTTT.

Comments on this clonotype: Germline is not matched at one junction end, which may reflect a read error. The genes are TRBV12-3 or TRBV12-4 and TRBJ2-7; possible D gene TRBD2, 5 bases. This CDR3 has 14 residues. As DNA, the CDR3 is TGTGCCAGGAGTTTGAGGGCGCTAGCCAGGGAGCAGTACTTC. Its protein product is CARSLRALAREQYF.

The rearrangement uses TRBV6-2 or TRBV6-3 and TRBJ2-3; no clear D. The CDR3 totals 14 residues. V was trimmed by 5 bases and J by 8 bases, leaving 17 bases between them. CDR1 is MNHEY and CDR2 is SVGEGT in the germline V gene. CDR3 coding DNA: TGTGCCAGCAGTCAACGCCCCGGACGTTTTACGCAGTATTTT. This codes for CASSQRPGRFTQYF.

The CDR3 region has the DNA TGTGCCAGCAGCTTAAAGATTTCCCGGCGGGAGTTGACTTACGAGCAGTACTTC. Protein product: CASSLKISRRELTYEQYF. This sequence joins TRBV7-2 and TRBJ2-7; TRBD2 agrees at 7 bases. With 2 bases clipped from V and 4 bases from J, the junction kept 17 bases outside the gene matches. This CDR3 comprises 18 residues. The germline V gene has CDR1 SGHTA and CDR2 FQGNSA.

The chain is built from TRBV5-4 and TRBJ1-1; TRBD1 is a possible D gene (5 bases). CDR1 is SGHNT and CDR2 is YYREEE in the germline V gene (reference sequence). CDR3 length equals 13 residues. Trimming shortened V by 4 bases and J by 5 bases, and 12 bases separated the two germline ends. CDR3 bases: TGTGCCAGCAGCCAACAGGACCGAACTGAAGCTTTCTTT. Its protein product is CASSQQDRTEAFF. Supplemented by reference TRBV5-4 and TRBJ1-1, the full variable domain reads ETGVTQSPTHLIKTRGQQVTLRCSSQSGHNTVSWYQQALGQGPQFIFQYYREEENGRGNFPPRFSGLQFPNYSSELNVNALELDDSALYLCASSQQDRTEAFFGQGTRLTVV.

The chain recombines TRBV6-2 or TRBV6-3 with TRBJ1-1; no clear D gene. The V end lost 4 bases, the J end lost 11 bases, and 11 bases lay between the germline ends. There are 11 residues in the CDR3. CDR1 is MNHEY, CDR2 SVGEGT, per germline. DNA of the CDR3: TGTGCCAGCAGTTTCGCTAACGAGGCTTTCTTT. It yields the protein CASSFANEAFF.

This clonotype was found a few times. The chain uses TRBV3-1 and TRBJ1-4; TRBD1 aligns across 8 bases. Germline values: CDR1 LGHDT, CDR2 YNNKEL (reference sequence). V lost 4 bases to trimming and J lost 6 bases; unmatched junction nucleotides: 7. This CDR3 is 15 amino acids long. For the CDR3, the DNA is TGTGCCAGCAGCCGCCGGACAGGGAGGGATGAAAAACTGTTTTTT. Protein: CASSRRTGRDEKLFF.

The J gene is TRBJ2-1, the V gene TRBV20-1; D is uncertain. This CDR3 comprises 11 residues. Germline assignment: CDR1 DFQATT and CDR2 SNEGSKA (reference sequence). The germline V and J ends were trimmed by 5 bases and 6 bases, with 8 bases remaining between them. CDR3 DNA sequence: TGCAGTGCTGCCCAAACCAATGAGCAGTTCTTC. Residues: CSAAQTNEQFF.

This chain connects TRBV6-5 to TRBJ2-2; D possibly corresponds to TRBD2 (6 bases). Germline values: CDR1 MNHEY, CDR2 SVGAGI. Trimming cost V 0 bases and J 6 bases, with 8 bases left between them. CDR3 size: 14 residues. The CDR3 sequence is CASSYSGGAGELFF. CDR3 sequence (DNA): TGTGCCAGCAGTTACTCGGGGGGTGCCGGGGAGCTGTTTTTT.

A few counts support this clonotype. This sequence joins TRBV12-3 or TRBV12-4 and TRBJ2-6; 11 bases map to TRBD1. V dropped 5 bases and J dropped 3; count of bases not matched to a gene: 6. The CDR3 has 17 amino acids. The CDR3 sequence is CASSLRTGGFGANVLTF. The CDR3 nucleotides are TGTGCCAGCAGTCTCCGGACAGGGGGCTTTGGGGCCAACGTCCTGACTTTC.

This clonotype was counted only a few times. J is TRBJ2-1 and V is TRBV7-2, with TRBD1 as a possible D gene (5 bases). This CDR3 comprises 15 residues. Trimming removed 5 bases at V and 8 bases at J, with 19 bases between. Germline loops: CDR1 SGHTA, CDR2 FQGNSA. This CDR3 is CASSLSSTAAHEQFF. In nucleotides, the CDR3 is TGTGCCAGCAGCCTATCCTCGACAGCTGCCCATGAGCAGTTCTTC.

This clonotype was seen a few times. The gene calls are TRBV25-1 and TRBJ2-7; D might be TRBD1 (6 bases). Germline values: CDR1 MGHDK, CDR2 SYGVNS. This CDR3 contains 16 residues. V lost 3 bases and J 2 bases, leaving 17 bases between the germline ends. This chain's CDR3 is CASSDLNDRSPYEQYF. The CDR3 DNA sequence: TGTGCCAGCAGTGACCTCAACGACAGGTCGCCCTACGAGCAGTACTTC.

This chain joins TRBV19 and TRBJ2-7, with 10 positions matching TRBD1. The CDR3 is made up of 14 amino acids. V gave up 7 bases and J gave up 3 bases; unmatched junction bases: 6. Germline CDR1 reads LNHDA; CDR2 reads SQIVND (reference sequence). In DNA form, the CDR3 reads TGTGCCAGTAAAGAGGGGACAGGGGTCTACGAGCAGTACTTC. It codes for CASKEGTGVYEQYF.

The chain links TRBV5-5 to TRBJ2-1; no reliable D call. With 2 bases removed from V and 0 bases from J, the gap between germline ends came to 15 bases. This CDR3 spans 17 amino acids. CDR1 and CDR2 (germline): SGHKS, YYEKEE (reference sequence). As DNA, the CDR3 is TGTGCCAGCAGCTTCCGCCGCACCCCGGGCTCCTACAATGAGCAGTTCTTC. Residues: CASSFRRTPGSYNEQFF.